Given below is one T cell receptor beta chain in context. The CDR3 length is 13 residues. With 3 bases removed from V and 6 bases from J, the gap between germline ends came to 11 bases. The data were obtained in a study of blood T cell repertoires in COVID-19. The repertoire was sequenced with immunoSEQ multiplex PCR; TCRdb's copy has only in-frame clones and lacks some. The table shows approximately 94,000 clones, with just over 90% occurring only once. Sequencing was performed on peripheral blood. This clonotype originated in a middle-aged man with active COVID-19. The chain combines TRBV12-3 or TRBV12-4 with TRBJ1-2; D is possibly TRBD1 (6 bases). CDR3 sequence reads: CASSLNRANGYTF. The CDR3 bases are TGTGCCAGCAGTTTGAACAGGGCGAATGGCTACACCTTC.